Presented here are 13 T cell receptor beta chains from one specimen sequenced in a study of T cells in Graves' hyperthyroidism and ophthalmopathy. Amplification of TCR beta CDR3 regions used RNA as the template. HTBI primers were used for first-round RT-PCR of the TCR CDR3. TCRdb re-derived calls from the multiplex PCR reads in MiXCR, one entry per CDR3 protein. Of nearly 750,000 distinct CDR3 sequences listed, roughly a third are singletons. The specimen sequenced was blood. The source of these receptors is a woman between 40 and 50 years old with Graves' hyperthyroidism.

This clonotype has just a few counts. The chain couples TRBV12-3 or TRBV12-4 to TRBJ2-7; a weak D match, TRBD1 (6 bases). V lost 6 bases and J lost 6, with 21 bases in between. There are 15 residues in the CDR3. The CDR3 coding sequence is TGTGCCAGCAGCCAAGATTCGGACAGCTCCCGCGAGCAGTACTTC. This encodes CASSQDSDSSREQYF.

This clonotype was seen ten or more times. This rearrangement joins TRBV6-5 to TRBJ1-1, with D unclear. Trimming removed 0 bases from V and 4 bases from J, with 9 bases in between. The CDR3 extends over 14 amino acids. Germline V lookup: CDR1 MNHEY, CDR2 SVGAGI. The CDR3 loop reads CASSYSGGGTEAFF. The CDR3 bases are TGTGCCAGCAGTTACTCGGGCGGCGGCACTGAAGCTTTCTTT.

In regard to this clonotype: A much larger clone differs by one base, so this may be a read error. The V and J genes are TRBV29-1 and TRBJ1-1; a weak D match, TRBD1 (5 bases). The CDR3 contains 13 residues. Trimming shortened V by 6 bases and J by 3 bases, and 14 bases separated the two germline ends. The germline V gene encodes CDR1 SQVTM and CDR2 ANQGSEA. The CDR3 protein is CSVDAGWDTEAFF. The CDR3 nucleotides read TGCAGCGTAGATGCAGGGTGGGACACTGAAGCTTTCTTT.

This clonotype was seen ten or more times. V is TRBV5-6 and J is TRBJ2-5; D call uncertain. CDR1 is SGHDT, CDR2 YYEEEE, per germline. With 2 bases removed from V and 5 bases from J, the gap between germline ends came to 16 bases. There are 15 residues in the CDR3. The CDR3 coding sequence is TGTGCCAGCAGCTTTAATAGGCAGGCCCTGGAGACCCAGTACTTC. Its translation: CASSFNRQALETQYF.

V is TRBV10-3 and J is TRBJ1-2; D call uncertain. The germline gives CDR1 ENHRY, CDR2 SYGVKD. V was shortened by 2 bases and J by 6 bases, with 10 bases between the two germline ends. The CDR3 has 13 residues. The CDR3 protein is CAISEPGRDGYTF. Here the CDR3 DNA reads TGTGCCATCAGTGAGCCCGGACGGGATGGCTACACCTTC.

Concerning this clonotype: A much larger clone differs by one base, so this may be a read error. CDR3 sequence reads: CAGSSGQREF. The CDR3 nucleotides read TGTGCCGGCAGCAGTGGACAGAGGGAGTTC. The chain has TRBV2 and TRBJ1-2; TRBD1 is a possible D gene (6 bases). Germline V gene sequence: CDR1 SNHLY, CDR2 FYNNEI. This CDR3 is 10 amino acids long.

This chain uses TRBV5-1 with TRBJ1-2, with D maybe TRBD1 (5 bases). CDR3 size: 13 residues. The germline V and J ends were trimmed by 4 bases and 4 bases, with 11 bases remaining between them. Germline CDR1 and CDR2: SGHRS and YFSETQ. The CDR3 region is CASSQMDTYGYTF. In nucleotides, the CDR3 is TGCGCCAGCAGCCAGATGGACACCTATGGCTACACCTTC. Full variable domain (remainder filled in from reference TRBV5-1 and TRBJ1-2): KAGVTQTPRYLIKTRGQQVTLSCSPISGHRSVSWYQQTPGQGLQFLFEYFSETQRNKGNFPGRFSGRQFSNSRSEMNVSTLELGDSALYLCASSQMDTYGYTFGSGTRLTVV.

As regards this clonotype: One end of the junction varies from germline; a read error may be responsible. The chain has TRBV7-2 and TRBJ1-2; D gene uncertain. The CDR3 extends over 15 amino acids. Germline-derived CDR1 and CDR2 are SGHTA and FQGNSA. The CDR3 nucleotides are TGCGCCAGCAGCCCTCAAACGGGAGCTAACTATGGCTACACCTTC. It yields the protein CASSPQTGANYGYTF.

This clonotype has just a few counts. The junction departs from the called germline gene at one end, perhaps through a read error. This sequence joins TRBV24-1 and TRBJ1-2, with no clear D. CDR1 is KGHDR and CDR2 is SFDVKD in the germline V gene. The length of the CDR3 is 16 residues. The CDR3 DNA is TGTGCCAGCAGTTACGACCGGACGGGATTTAACTATGGCTACACCTTC. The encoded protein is CASSYDRTGFNYGYTF.

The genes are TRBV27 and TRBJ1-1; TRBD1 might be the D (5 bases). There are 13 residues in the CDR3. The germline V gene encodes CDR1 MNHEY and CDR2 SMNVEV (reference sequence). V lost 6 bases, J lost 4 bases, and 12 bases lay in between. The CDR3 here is CASRRDGLTEAFF. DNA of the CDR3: TGTGCCAGCAGACGGGACGGCCTCACTGAAGCTTTCTTT.

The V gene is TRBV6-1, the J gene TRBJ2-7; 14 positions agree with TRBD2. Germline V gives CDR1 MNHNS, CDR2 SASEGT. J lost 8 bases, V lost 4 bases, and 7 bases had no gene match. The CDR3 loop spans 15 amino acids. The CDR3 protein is CASSGSGTSGSQQYF. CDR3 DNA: TGTGCCAGCAGTGGATCCGGGACTAGCGGGAGTCAGCAGTACTTC.

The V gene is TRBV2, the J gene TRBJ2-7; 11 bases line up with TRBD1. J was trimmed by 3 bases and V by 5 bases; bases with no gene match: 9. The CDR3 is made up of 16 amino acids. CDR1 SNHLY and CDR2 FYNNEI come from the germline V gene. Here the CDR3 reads CASSHRDRGEGYEQYF. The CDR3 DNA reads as TGTGCCAGCAGTCACCGGGACAGGGGGGAAGGCTACGAGCAGTACTTC.

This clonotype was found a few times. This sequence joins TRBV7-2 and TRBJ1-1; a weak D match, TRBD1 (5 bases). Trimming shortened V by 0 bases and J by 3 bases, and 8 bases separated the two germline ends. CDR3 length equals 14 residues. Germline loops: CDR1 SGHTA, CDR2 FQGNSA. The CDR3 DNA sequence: TGTGCCAGCAGCTTAGCTTTGGGGGACACTGAAGCTTTCTTT. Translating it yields CASSLALGDTEAFF.